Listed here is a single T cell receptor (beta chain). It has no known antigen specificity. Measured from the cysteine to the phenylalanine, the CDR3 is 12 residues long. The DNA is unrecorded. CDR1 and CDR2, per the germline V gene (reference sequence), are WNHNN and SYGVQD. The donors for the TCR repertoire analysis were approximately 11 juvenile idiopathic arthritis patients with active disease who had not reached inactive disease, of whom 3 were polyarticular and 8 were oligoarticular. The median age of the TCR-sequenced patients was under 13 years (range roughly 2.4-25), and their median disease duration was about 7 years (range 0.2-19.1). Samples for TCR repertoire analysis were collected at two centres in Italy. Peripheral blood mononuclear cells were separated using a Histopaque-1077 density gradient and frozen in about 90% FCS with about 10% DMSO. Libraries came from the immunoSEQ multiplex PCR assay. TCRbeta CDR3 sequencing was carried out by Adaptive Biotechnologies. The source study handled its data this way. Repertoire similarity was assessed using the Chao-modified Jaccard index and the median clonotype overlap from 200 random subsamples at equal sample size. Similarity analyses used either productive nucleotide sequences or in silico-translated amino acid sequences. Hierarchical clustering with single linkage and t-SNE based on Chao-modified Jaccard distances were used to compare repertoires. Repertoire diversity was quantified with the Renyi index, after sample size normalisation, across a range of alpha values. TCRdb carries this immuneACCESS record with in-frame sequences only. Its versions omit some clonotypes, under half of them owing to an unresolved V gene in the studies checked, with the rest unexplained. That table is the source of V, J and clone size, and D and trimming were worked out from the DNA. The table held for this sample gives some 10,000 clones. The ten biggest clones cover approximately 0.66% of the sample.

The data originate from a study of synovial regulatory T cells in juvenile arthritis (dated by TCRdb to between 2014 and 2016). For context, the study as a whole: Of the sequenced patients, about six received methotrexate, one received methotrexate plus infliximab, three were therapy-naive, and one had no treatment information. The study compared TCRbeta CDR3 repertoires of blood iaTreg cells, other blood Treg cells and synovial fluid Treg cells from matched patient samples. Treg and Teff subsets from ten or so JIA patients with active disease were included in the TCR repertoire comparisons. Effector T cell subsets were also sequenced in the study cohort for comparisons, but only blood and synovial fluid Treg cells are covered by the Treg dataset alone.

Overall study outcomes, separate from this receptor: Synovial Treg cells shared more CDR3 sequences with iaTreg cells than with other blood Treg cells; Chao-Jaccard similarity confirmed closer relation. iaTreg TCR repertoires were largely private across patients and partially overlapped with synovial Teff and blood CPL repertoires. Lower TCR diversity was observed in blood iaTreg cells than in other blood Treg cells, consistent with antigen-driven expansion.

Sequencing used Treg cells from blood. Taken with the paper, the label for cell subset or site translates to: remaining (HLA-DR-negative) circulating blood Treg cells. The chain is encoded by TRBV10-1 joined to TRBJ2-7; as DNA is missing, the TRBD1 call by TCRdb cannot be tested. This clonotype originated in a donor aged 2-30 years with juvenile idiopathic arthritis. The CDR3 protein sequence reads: CASSEGADEQYF.